What follows is one TCR beta chain and its context. These data belong to a study of control samples from healthy donors and cancer patients. Some clones are missing from TCRdb's copy, which holds only in-frame ones; the method was immunoSEQ multiplex PCR. Here the sample spans around 110,000 clones, about 88% being singletons. This TCR derives from a woman between 70 and 85 years old in good health. Sample: blood.

CDR3 residues: CASRYRAPGAYGYTF. CDR3 coding DNA: TGTGCCAGCCGTTACCGGGCCCCCGGGGCCTATGGCTACACCTTC. V and J are TRBV27 and TRBJ1-2; the D gene is possibly TRBD1 (5 bases). This CDR3 is built from 15 residues. Germline assignment: CDR1 MNHEY and CDR2 SMNVEV (reference sequence). Trimming cost V 8 bases and J 4 bases, with 20 bases left between them.